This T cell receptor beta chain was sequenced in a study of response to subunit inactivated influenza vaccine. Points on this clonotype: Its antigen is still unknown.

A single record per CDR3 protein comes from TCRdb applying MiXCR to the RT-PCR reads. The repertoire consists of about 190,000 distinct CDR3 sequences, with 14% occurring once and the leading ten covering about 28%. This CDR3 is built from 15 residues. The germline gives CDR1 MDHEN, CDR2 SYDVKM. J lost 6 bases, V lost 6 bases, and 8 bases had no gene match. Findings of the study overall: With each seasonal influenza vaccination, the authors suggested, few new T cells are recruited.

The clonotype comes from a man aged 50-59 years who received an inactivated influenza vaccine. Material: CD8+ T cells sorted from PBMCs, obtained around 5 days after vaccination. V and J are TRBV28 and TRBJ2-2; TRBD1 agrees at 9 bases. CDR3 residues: CASRNTGGASGELFF. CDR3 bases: TGTGCCAGCAGGAATACAGGGGGCGCCTCCGGGGAGCTGTTTTTT.